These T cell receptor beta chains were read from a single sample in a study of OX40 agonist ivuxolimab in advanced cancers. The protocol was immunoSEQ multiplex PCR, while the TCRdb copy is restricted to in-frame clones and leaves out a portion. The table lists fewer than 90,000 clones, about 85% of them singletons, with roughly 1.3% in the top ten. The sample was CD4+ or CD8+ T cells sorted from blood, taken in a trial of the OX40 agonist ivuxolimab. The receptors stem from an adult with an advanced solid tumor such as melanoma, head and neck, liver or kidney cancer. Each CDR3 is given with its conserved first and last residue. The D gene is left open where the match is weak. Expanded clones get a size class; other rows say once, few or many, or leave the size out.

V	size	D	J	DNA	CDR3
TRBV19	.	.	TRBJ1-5	TGTGCCAGTAGTATTTCGGAGGGGTATCAGCCCCAGCATTTT	CASSISEGYQPQHF
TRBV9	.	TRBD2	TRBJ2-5	TGTGCCAGCAGCGTGACTAGCGGGGGGCGGGAGACCCAGTACTTC	CASSVTSGGRETQYF
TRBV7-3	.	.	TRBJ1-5	TGTGCCAGCAGTCTTCGGGGGATTGATAGCAATCAGCCCCAGCATTTT	CASSLRGIDSNQPQHF
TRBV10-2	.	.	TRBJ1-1	TGCGCCAGCACCTCAGGAACAGGGCGGGTGAGAGAGACTGAAGCTTTCTTT	CASTSGTGRVRETEAFF
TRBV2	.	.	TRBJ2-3	TGTGCCAGCAGCCCGGGCCATACGCAGTATTTT	CASSPGHTQYF
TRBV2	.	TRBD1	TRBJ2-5	TGTGCCAGCAGTGAAACAGGGGCCTCCCAAGAGACCCAGTACTTC	CASSETGASQETQYF
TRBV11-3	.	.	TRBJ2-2	TGTGCCAGCAGCCTTTCCATGGCAGGGGAGCTGTTTTTT	CASSLSMAGELFF
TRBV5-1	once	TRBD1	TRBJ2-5	TGCGCCAGCAGCTTGATGGGACAGGCCCAAGAGACCCAGTACTTC	CASSLMGQAQETQYF
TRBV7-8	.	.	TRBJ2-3	TGTGCCAGCAGCTTAGGACTAATCTCCCCAGATACGCAGTATTTT	CASSLGLISPDTQYF
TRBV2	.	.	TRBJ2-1	TGTGCCAGCTCCCAGGGCTTGGGGAATGAGCAGTTCTTC	CASSQGLGNEQFF
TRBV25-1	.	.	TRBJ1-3	TGTGCCAGCAGTGAGACGGGCAGCTCTGGAAACACCATATATTTT	CASSETGSSGNTIYF
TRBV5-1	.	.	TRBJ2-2	TGCGCCAGCAGCTTGGCACGGGGGGCCGGCGCCGGGGAGCTGTTTTTT	CASSLARGAGAGELFF
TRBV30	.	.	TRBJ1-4	TGTGCCTGGAGTAGGGGATCCTACGAAAAACTGTTTTTT	CAWSRGSYEKLFF
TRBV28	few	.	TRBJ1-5	TGTGCCAGCAGCCTGGGGGGCCTTCAGCCCCAGCATTTT	CASSLGGLQPQHF
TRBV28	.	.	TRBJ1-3	TGTGCCAGCAACGACGCCAACTCTGGAAACACCATATATTTT	CASNDANSGNTIYF
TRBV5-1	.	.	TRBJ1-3	TGCGCCAGCAGAGGGACATTTACTGGAAACACCATATATTTT	CASRGTFTGNTIYF
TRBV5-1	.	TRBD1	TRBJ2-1	TGCGCCAGCAGCTCCGGGACAGGGCTTTACAATGAGCAGTTCTTC	CASSSGTGLYNEQFF
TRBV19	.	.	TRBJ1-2	TGTGCCAGTAGTCCTGGACAAGGCTATGGTGGCTACACCTTC	CASSPGQGYGGYTF
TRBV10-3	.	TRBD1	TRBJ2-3	TGTGCCATCAGTGAGTCAGACACCTCAGGGGGCGTAGATACGCAGTATTTT	CAISESDTSGGVDTQYF
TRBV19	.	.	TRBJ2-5	TGTGCCAGTAGTATACTGGGGGAGCAAGAGACCCAGTACTTC	CASSILGEQETQYF
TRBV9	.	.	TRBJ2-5	TGTGCCAGCAGCGCCCTCGGAGGTGTCGGGGAGACCCAGTACTTC	CASSALGGVGETQYF
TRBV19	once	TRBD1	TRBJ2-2	TGTGCCAGTATTCGCAGGACAGGGTTGACCGGGGAGCTGTTTTTT	CASIRRTGLTGELFF
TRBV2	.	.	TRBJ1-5	TGTGCCAGCAGTGAAGCGCGGCTCCCCGGGGGCAATCAGCCCCAGCATTTT	CASSEARLPGGNQPQHF
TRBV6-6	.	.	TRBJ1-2	TGTGCCAGCAGTTACTCCGGGGCCAAGGGGAAAGGCTACACCTTC	CASSYSGAKGKGYTF
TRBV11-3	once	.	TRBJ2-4	TGTGCCAGCAGCTTAGACCAGGGCATTCAGTACTTC	CASSLDQGIQYF
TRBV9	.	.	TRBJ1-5	TGTGCCAGCAGCAAGTGGGGGCTGGAGGAACAGCCCCAGCATTTT	CASSKWGLEEQPQHF
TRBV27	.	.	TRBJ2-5	TGTGCCAGCAGTTTATCCAGAGTCCAAGAGACCCAGTACTTC	CASSLSRVQETQYF
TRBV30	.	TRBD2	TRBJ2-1	TGTGCCTGGAGTAGCGGGGGGGGTGGTAATGAGCAGTTCTTC	CAWSSGGGGNEQFF
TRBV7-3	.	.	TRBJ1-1	TGTGCCAGCAGCTTAACGTTGAGGACTGAAGCTTTCTTT	CASSLTLRTEAFF
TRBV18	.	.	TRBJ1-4	TGTGCCAGCTCACCAGGGGGCTGGGATGAAAAACTGTTTTTT	CASSPGGWDEKLFF